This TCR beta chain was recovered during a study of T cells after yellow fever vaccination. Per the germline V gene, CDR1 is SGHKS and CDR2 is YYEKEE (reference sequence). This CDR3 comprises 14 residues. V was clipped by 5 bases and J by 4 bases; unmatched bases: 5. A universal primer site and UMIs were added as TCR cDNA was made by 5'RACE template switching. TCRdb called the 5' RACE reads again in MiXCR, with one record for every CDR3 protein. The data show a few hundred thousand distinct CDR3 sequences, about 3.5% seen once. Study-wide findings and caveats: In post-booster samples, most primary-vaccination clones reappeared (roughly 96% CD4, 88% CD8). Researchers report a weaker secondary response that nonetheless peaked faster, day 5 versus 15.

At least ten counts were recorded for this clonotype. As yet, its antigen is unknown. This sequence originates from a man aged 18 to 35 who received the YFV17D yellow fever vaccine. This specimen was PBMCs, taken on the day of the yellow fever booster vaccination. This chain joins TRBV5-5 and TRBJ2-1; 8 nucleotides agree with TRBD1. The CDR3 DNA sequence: TGTGCCAGCAGACGGGACAGGTCTTACAATGAGCAGTTCTTC. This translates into CASRRDRSYNEQFF.